The 2 T cell receptor beta chains given below trace back to one sample, sequenced in a study of blood T cell repertoires in COVID-19. Here immunoSEQ multiplex PCR was the method, and the copy in TCRdb shows in-frame clones only, minus some. The sample has 270,000 or so clones; 82% are singletons. The sample consisted of peripheral blood. The receptors stem from a woman aged 18-29 years with acute or convalescent COVID-19.

The chain is built from TRBV5-5 and TRBJ1-2; TRBD1 agrees at 7 bases. CDR1 is SGHKS and CDR2 is YYEKEE in the germline V gene (reference sequence). CDR3 length: 18 residues. Trimming cost V 2 bases and J 4 bases; bases outside gene matches: 17. This CDR3 is CASSFDRTGRPLSYGYTF. CDR3 nucleotides: TGTGCCAGCAGCTTCGACAGGACAGGACGGCCTCTGTCCTATGGCTACACCTTC.

The rearrangement joins TRBV7-2 to TRBJ2-7; 13 bases match TRBD2. V gave up 5 bases and J gave up 5 bases; unmatched junction bases: 9. Germline CDR1 reads SGHTA; CDR2 reads FQGNSA. This CDR3 region has 16 residues. CDR3 protein: CASSARLAGGLDEQYF. The CDR3 DNA sequence: TGTGCCAGCAGCGCCCGACTAGCGGGGGGCCTCGACGAGCAGTACTTC.